This TCR beta chain was captured in a study of molecular identifiers for immune sequencing clone quantification. Overall study findings and caveats: Reports indicate spiked Jurkat TCR RNA from one cell could be found among about a million naive cells.

Input for naive CD8 libraries was roughly 19,000 to 1,000,000 sorted cells; the RNA fraction used was 10%, 30% or 50%. The sorting of naive CD8 T cells used the CD8+CD4-CCR7+CD45RA+ phenotype. TCRdb re-analysed the PCR reads in MiXCR, keeping a single row per CDR3 protein. The table lists about half a million distinct CDR3 sequences, over 20% of them singletons. This clonotype was detected many times. Its antigen remains unknown. Sequencing input: naive CD8+ T cells from blood, with Jurkat cell RNA spiked in. Subset meaning: FACS-sorted CD8+CD4-CCR7+CD45RA+ naive T cells. The receptor comes from a human donor in good health. Some libraries in this study had Jurkat cell RNA spiked in.

The CDR3 protein is CASSFSTYTEAFF. DNA of the CDR3: TGTGCCAGCAGTTTTTCCACTTACACTGAAGCTTTCTTT. The gene calls are TRBV27 and TRBJ1-1, with D unclear. Per the germline V gene, CDR1 is MNHEY and CDR2 is SMNVEV (reference sequence). Trimming shortened V by 3 bases and J by 3 bases, and 8 bases separated the two germline ends. This CDR3 has 13 residues.